This T cell receptor beta chain was identified during a study of blood T cell repertoires in COVID-19. Study as a whole: Italy, Spain and the United States were the sources of the convalescent and acute COVID-19 samples. The analysed material was cDNA or gDNA that came from T cells, B-cell-depleted T cells, or PBMCs.

Profiled with immunoSEQ multiplex PCR; TCRdb holds only in-frame clones, not every one. The sample carries around 16,000 clones, roughly nine tenths recorded once. The CDR3 consists of 14 residues. Germline CDR1 SGHRS, CDR2 YFSETQ. The V gene end was trimmed by 4 bases and the J gene end by 9 bases; junction bases not matched to a gene: 12. This receptor was identified in an elderly man with acute or convalescent COVID-19. This chain links TRBV5-1 with TRBJ1-2, with 7 bases aligning to TRBD1. The sequencing input was peripheral blood. CDR3 sequence reads: CASSPGQDINRYTF. CDR3 sequence (DNA): TGCGCCAGCAGCCCCGGACAGGATATAAATCGCTACACCTTC. Combining the CDR3 with reference TRBV5-1 and TRBJ1-2 gives the whole variable domain KAGVTQTPRYLIKTRGQQVTLSCSPISGHRSVSWYQQTPGQGLQFLFEYFSETQRNKGNFPGRFSGRQFSNSRSEMNVSTLELGDSALYLCASSPGQDINRYTFGSGTRLTVV.